Shown below are 10 T cell receptor beta chains from a single sample sequenced in a study of T cell repertoires in cytomegalovirus infection. The antigens these receptors bind are not known. Each CDR3 protein gets one entry after TCRdb re-called the reads with MiXCR. Of about 830,000 distinct CDR3 sequences listed, about 30% are singletons. Sequenced material: cultured CD8+ T cells from PBMCs, taken from culture after CMV antigen stimulation. The receptors here all came from a human donor in good health (CMV status not recorded). Some clones in this sample may be carry-over from other donors' samples.

This chain uses TRBV4-1 with TRBJ2-1; 7 bases map to TRBD1. Germline CDR1 reads MGHRA; CDR2 reads YSYEKL. Unmatched junction bases numbered 8, after V lost 8 bases and J lost 7 bases. There are 13 residues in the CDR3. CDR3 coding DNA: TGCGCCAGCCGCTCAGGGGGTTGGAATGAGCAGTTCTTC. Protein: CASRSGGWNEQFF.

This chain connects TRBV10-3 to TRBJ2-3; 12 nucleotides match TRBD2. V shed 10 bases, J shed 9 bases, and the junction held 14 bases outside the gene matches. There are 15 residues in the CDR3. Germline CDR1 is ENHRY and CDR2 is SYGVKD. In nucleotides, the CDR3 is TGTGCCACCAGGTTGCCTCTAGCGGGGGGGCCCACGCAGTATTTT. Its protein is CATRLPLAGGPTQYF.

This chain uses TRBV28 with TRBJ2-1, with 10 bases matching TRBD2. Germline trimming cut 1 base from V and 5 bases from J; bases unmatched to any gene: 14. The CDR3 extends over 19 amino acids. Germline assignment: CDR1 MDHEN and CDR2 SYDVKM. The CDR3 sequence is CASSLYPGEAGGPNNEQFF. In nucleotides, the CDR3 is TGTGCCAGCAGTTTATACCCTGGAGAAGCGGGGGGGCCCAACAATGAGCAGTTCTTC. The entire variable domain, with the rest obtained from reference TRBV28 and TRBJ2-1, is as follows: DVKVTQSSRYLVKRTGEKVFLECVQDMDHENMFWYRQDPGLGLRLIYFSYDVKMKEKGDIPEGYSVSREKKERFSLILESASTNQTSMYLCASSLYPGEAGGPNNEQFFGPGTRLTVL.

The sample holds a few counts of this clonotype. Relative to the germline gene, one junction end is altered; a read error may explain this. The V call is TRBV7-7, the J call TRBJ2-2, with TRBD1 matching 10 bases. The CDR3 has 17 residues. Germline loops: CDR1 SSHAT, CDR2 FNYEAQ (reference sequence). CDR3 DNA sequence: TGTGCTAGCAGCTTAGGGGGGACAGGGGCCTCCCGCGGGGAGCTGTTTTTT. Protein sequence: CASSLGGTGASRGELFF.

The chain is built from TRBV7-4 and TRBJ1-4; TRBD1 is a possible D gene (5 bases). The V end was cut by 4 bases, the J end by 3 bases, with 18 bases between. Germline CDR1 is SGHVT and CDR2 is SQSDAQ. This CDR3 comprises 17 residues. The CDR3 protein is CASSSGRTFPPNEKLFF. DNA of the CDR3: TGTGCCAGCAGCTCGGGACGAACATTTCCACCTAATGAAAAACTGTTTTTT.

This sequence joins TRBV12-3 or TRBV12-4 and TRBJ2-5; the match to TRBD1 covers 12 bases. The CDR3 is 16 amino acids. The J segment lost 5 bases and the V segment lost 5 bases, leaving 9 bases of the junction unmatched. CDR3 DNA sequence: TGTGCCAGCAGTGGGCCGGGGACAGGGGGCGATGAGACCCAGTACTTC. Its protein is CASSGPGTGGDETQYF.

In this sample, this clonotype turned up a few times. CDR3 sequence reads: CASGMDRVWEKLFF. The CDR3 nucleotides are TGTGCCAGCGGAATGGACAGGGTGTGGGAAAAACTGTTTTTT. The V gene is TRBV2, the J gene TRBJ1-4; TRBD1 matches 8 bases. J lost 8 bases, V lost 8 bases, and 10 bases had no gene match. The V gene's germline CDR1 is SNHLY and CDR2 FYNNEI. The CDR3 has 14 residues.

This clonotype was observed a handful of times. This rearrangement joins TRBV6-1 to TRBJ2-7; TRBD2 matches 11 bases. Per the germline V gene, CDR1 is MNHNS and CDR2 is SASEGT. The V gene end was trimmed by 5 bases and the J gene end by 1 base; junction bases not matched to a gene: 13. The CDR3 covers 18 residues. The CDR3 spells CASSLGTSGGPLSYEQYV. CDR3 bases: TGTGCCAGCAGTCTTGGGACTAGCGGCGGGCCCCTTTCCTACGAGCAGTACGTC.

This clonotype was counted once. The gene calls are TRBV14 and TRBJ2-3; D tentatively fits TRBD1 or TRBD2 (5 bases each). CDR3 size: 16 residues. V dropped 1 base and J dropped 3 bases, with 14 bases sitting between them. Looked up from germline, CDR1 is SGHDN and CDR2 is FVKESK. The CDR3 is CASSQGVLGETDTQYF. CDR3 in DNA: TGTGCCAGCAGCCAAGGGGTATTGGGGGAGACAGATACGCAGTATTTT.

This clonotype has a handful of counts. The chain links TRBV27 to TRBJ1-1; TRBD1 is a possible D gene (5 bases). The germline gives CDR1 MNHEY, CDR2 SMNVEV (reference sequence). Deletions cut 5 bases from V and 4 bases from J, with 14 bases between. The CDR3 is made up of 14 amino acids. The CDR3 spells CASSLPGASTEAFF. For the CDR3, the DNA is TGTGCCAGCAGTCTCCCCGGGGCCAGCACTGAAGCTTTCTTT.